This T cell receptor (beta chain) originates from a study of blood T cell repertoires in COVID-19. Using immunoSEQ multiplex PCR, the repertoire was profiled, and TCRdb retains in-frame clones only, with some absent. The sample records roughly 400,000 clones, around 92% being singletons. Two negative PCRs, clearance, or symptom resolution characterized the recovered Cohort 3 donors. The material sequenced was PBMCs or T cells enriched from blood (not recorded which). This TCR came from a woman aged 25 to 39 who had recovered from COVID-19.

Written as DNA, the CDR3 is TGTGCCATCAGCGGAGGGACAGGGAGTGACGAGCAGTACTTC. Translated: CAISGGTGSDEQYF. The gene calls are TRBV10-3 and TRBJ2-7, with 9 bases lining up with TRBD1. V lost 6 bases and J lost 5; bases outside the gene matches: 8. This CDR3 contains 14 residues. Germline loops: CDR1 ENHRY, CDR2 SYGVKD.